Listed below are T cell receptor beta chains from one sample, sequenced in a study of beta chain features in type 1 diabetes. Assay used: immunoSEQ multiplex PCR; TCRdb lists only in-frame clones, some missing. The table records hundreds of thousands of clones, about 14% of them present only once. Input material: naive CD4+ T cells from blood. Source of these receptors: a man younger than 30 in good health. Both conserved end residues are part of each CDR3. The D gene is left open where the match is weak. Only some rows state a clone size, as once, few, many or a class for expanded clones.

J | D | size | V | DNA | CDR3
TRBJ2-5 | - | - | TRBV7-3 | TGTGCCAGCAGCTTAAACGGTCGTAACCAAGAGACCCAGTACTTC | CASSLNGRNQETQYF
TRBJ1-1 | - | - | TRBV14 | TGTGCCAGCAGCCTGATGAACACTGAAGCTTTCTTT | CASSLMNTEAFF
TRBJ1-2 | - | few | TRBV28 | TGTGCCAGCAGTGCCGACAGGATTGGCTACACCTTC | CASSADRIGYTF
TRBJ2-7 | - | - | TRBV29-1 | TGCAGCGTTGGAAGAAGGCTTGCCTACGAGCAGTACTTC | CSVGRRLAYEQYF
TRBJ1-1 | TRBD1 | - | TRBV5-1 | TGCGCCAGCAGCTTGGATAACAGGGGGAACACTGAAGCTTTCTTT | CASSLDNRGNTEAFF
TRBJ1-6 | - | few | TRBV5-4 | TGTGCCAGCAGCTTGGCAGGCTCCGATAATTCACCCCTCCACTTT | CASSLAGSDNSPLHF
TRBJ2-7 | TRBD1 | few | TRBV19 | TGTGCCAGTAGTATAGATGGACAGGGAAGATACGAGCAGTACTTC | CASSIDGQGRYEQYF
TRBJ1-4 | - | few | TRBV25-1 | TGTGCCAGCGGGACCCACCAGGATGAAAAACTGTTTTTT | CASGTHQDEKLFF
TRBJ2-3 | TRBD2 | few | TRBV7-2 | TGTGCCAGCAGCCTCCGGACTAGCGCATTCACAGATACGCAGTATTTT | CASSLRTSAFTDTQYF
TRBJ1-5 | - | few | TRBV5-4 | TGTGCCAGCAGCTTACGGGGGGCGGGTAGCAATCAGCCCCAGCATTTT | CASSLRGAGSNQPQHF
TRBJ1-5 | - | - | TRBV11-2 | TGTGCCAGCAGCTCATACAAGGAAAGCAATCAGCCCCAGCATTTT | CASSSYKESNQPQHF
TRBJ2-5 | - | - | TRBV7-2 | TGTGCCAGCAGCTTGGCAGGGAGAGAGACCCAGTACTTC | CASSLAGRETQYF
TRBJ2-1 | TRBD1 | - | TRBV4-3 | TGCGCCAGCAGCCTCTATGACAGGGACGCCTACAATGAGCAGTTCTTC | CASSLYDRDAYNEQFF
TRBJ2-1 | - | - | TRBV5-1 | TGCGCCAGCAGCCCCGACAATGAGCAGTTCTTC | CASSPDNEQFF
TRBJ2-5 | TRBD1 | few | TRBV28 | TGTGCCAGCAGTCGGGACAGGGGATCCCAAGAGACCCAGTACTTC | CASSRDRGSQETQYF
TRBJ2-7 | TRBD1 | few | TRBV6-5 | TGTGCCAGCAGTTCGTCCGGGACAGGGGCCTACGAGCAGTACTTC | CASSSSGTGAYEQYF
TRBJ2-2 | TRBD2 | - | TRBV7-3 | TGTGCCAGCAGCCGGACTAGCGCAAACACCGGGGAGCTGTTTTTT | CASSRTSANTGELFF
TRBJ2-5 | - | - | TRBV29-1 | TGCAGCGTTGTGGTCCAAGAGACCCAGTACTTC | CSVVVQETQYF
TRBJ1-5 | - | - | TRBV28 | TGTGCCAGCAGCCGGGACTTCAATCAGCCCCAGCATTTT | CASSRDFNQPQHF
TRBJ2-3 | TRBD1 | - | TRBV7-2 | TGTGCCAGCAGCTTATGGGGGACAGGGAGTACGGATACGCAGTATTTT | CASSLWGTGSTDTQYF
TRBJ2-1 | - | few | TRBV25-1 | TGTGCCAGCAGTGAAGGGGGCAGGGTGGGGAATGAGCAGTTCTTC | CASSEGGRVGNEQFF
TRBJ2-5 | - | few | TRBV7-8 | TGTGCCAGCAGCCTCGGACGGCCACAAGAGACCCAGTACTTC | CASSLGRPQETQYF
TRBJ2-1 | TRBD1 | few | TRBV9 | TGTGCCAGCAGCGTAGCCCGACAGGGTTCGAGGCAGTTCTTC | CASSVARQGSRQFF
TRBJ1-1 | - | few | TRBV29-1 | TGCAGCGTTGTGGCGAGTGGGACTTTGAACACTGAAGCTTTCTTT | CSVVASGTLNTEAFF
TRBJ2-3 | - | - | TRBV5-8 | TGTGCCAGCAGCTTGGTTTATACGCAGTATTTT | CASSLVYTQYF
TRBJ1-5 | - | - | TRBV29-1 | TGCAGCGTTGCGGAGGGGATGGGTCATAATCAGCCCCAGCATTTT | CSVAEGMGHNQPQHF
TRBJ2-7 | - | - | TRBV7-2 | TGTGCCAGCAGCAATCGGGACACCGGCTACGAGCAGTACTTC | CASSNRDTGYEQYF
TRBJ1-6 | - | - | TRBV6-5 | TGTGCCAGCGGGGAGGGATATTCTAATTCACCCCTCCACTTT | CASGEGYSNSPLHF
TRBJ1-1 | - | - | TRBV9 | TGTGCCAGCAGCGTAACCCTCAGGGACACTGAAGCTTTCTTT | CASSVTLRDTEAFF
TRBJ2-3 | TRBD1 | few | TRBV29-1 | TGCAGCGTTGCCTGGACAGGGGTAACCTTTCGCTTAACAGATACGCAGTATTTT | CSVAWTGVTFRLTDTQYF
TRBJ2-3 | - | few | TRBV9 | TGTGCCAGCAGCGTCACTTACGATACGCAGTATTTT | CASSVTYDTQYF
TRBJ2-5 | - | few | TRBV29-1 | TGCAGCACCGTCCGGGACACCGGTTGGGAGACCCAGTACTTC | CSTVRDTGWETQYF
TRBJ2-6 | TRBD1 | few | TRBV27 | TGTGCCAGCAGTCCCGACAGGGTATCTGGGGCCAACGTCCTGACTTTC | CASSPDRVSGANVLTF
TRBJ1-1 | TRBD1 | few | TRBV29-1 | TGCAGCGGGGGACAGGGATGGGGCACTGAAGCTTTCTTT | CSGGQGWGTEAFF
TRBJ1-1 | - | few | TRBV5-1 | TGCGCCAGCAGCTTACAGGGTCAGAACACTGAAGCTTTCTTT | CASSLQGQNTEAFF
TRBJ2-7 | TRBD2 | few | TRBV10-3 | TGTGCCATCAGTGAGGCCGGGACTAGCGGACCCTACGAGCAGTACTTC | CAISEAGTSGPYEQYF
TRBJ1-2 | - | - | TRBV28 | TGTGCCAGTACAGACAGGCCTAACTATGGCTACACCTTC | CASTDRPNYGYTF
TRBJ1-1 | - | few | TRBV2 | TGTGCCAGCAGTGGACAGCAGAACACTGAAGCTTTCTTT | CASSGQQNTEAFF
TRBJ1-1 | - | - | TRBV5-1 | TGCGCCAGCTCTAAAAGTGTGGGTGCAAACACTGAAGCTTTCTTT | CASSKSVGANTEAFF
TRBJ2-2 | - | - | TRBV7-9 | TGTGCCAGCAGCTTAGAGCCAGGGACCGGGGAGCTGTTTTTT | CASSLEPGTGELFF
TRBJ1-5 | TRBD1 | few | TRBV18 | TGTGCCAGCTCACCACCCCAGACAGGGTACCAGCATTTT | CASSPPQTGYQHF
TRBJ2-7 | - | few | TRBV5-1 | TGCGCCAGCAGCTTCACGGGACTTGAGCAGTACTTC | CASSFTGLEQYF
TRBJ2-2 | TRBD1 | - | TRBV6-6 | TGTGCCAGCAGTGCTTACAGGGGTAACACCGGGGAGCTGTTTTTT | CASSAYRGNTGELFF
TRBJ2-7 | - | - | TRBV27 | TGTGCCAGCAGTTCCCGGGGCGGCTACGAGCAGTACTTC | CASSSRGGYEQYF
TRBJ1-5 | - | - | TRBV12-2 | TGTGCAAGTGCTCTAGGGAATCAGCCCCAGCATTTT | CASALGNQPQHF
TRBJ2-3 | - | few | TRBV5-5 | TGTGCCAGCAGCTTGACCAGAGGTACGCAGTATTTT | CASSLTRGTQYF
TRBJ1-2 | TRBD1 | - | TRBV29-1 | TGCAGCGTTGAAGTTGGGGACAGGGGACAACAATATGGCTACACCTTC | CSVEVGDRGQQYGYTF
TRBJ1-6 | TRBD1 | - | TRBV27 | TGTGCCAGCAGTTTATGGCAGGGGGATTCACCCCTCCACTTT | CASSLWQGDSPLHF
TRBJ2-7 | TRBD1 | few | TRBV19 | TGTGCCAGTAGCGACAGGGAATCGGACGAGCAGTACTTC | CASSDRESDEQYF
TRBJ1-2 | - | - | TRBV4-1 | TGCGCCAGCAGCCAAGAGGCGGCTAACTATGGCTACACCTTC | CASSQEAANYGYTF